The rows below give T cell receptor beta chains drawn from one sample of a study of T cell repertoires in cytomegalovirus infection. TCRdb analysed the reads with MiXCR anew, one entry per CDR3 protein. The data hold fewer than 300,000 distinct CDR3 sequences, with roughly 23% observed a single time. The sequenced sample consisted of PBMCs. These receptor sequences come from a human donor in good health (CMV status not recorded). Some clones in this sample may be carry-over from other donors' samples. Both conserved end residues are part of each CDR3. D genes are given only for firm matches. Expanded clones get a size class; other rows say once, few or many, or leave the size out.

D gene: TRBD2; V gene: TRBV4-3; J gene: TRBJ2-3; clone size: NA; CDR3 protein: CASSQEGSGRSDTQYF; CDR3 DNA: TGCGCCAGCAGCCAAGAAGGTAGCGGGAGATCAGATACGCAGTATTTT
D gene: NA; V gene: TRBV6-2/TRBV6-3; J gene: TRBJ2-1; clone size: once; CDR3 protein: CASSSLASYNEQFF; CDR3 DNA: TGTGCCAGCAGTTCCCTAGCATCGTACAATGAGCAGTTCTTC
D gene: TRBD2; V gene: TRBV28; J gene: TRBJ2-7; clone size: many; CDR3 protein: CASSSSIAGRNYEQYF; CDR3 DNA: TGTGCCAGCAGTTCCTCAATAGCGGGAAGAAACTACGAGCAGTACTTC
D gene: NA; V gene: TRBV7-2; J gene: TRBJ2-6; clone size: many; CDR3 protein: CASSLVQIPLKFSGANVLTF; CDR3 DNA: TGTGCCAGCAGCTTAGTTCAGATTCCCCTAAAGTTCTCTGGGGCCAACGTCCTGACTTTC
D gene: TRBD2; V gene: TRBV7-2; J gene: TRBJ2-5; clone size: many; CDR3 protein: CASSFSRLAGGSGETQYF; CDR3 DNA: TGTGCCAGCAGCTTTTCCCGACTAGCGGGGGGGTCGGGGGAGACCCAGTACTTC
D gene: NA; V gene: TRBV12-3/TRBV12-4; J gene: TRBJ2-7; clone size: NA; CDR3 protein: CASSGGPRTSYEQYF; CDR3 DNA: TGTGCCAGCAGTGGGGGCCCTAGAACCTCCTACGAGCAGTACTTC
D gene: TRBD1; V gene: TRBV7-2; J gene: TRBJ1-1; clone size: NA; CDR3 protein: CASSLRTGMTEAFF; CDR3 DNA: TGTGCCAGCAGCCTTAGGACAGGGATGACTGAAGCTTTCTTT
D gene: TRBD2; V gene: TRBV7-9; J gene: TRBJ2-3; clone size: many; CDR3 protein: CASSYTSGPTDTQYF; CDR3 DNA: TGTGCCAGCAGCTATACTAGCGGGCCGACAGATACGCAGTATTTT
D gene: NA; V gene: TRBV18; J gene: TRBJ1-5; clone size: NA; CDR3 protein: CASSPAGFNQPQHF; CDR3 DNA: TGTGCCAGCTCACCAGCCGGATTCAATCAGCCCCAGCATTTT
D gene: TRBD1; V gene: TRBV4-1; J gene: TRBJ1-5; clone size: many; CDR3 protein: CASNDRAAGNQPQHF; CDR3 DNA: TGCGCCAGCAACGACAGGGCGGCAGGCAATCAGCCCCAGCATTTT
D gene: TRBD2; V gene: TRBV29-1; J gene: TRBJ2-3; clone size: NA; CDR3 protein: CSVVRGGSTDTQYF; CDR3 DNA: TGCAGCGTTGTTCGCGGGGGATCCACAGATACGCAGTATTTT
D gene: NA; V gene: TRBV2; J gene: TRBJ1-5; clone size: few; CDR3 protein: CASSSGSSNQPQHF; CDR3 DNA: TGTGCCAGCAGCTCAGGGAGCAGCAATCAGCCCCAGCATTTT
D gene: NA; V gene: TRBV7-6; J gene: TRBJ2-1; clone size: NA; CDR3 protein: CASSLITLREQFF; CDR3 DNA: TGTGCCAGCAGCTTAATTACCTTGCGGGAGCAGTTCTTC
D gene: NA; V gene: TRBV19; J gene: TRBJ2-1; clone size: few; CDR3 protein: CASSTAGRGKGHNEQFF; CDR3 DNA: TGTGCCAGTAGTACTGCGGGGCGGGGTAAAGGGCACAATGAGCAGTTCTTC
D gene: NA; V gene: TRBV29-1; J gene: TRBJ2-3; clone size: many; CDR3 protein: CSGGGGTTDTQYF; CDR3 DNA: TGCAGCGGGGGCGGAGGGACCACAGATACGCAGTATTTT
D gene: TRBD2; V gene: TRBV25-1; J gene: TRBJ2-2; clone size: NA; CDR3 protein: CASSEYGRGGTGELFF; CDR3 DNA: TGTGCCAGCAGTGAATACGGGCGGGGGGGCACCGGGGAGCTGTTTTTT
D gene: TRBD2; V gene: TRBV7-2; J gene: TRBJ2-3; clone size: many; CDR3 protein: CASSNGLAGVTDTQYF; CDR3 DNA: TGTGCCAGCAGTAACGGACTAGCGGGAGTCACAGATACGCAGTATTTT
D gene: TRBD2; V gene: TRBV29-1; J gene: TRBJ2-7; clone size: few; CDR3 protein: CSVRSGTSAYEQYF; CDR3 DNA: TGCAGCGTTCGCTCCGGGACTAGCGCCTACGAGCAGTACTTC
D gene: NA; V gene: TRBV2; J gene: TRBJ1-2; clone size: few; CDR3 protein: CASERGTTSYGYTF; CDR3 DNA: TGTGCCAGCGAGAGGGGTACAACCTCCTATGGCTACACCTTC
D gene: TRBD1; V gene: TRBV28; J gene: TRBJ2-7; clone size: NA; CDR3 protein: CASKTAGTGDEQYF; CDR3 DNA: TGTGCCAGCAAGACAGCCGGGACAGGGGACGAGCAGTACTTC
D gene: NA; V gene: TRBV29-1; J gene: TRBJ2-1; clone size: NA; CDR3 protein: CSVGPGASYNEQFF; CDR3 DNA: TGCAGCGTGGGTCCGGGAGCTTCCTACAATGAGCAGTTCTTC
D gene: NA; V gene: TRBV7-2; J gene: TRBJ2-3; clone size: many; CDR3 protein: CASSFRGGETPDTQYF; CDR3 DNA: TGTGCCAGCAGCTTCCGCGGAGGGGAGACCCCAGATACGCAGTATTTT
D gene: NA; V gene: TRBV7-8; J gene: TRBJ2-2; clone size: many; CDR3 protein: CASSLIGYSGELFF; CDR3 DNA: TGTGCCAGCAGCTTAATTGGTTATTCCGGGGAGCTGTTTTTT
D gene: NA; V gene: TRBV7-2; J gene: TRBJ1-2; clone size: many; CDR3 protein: CASSPGAGARAYGYTF; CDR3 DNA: TGTGCCAGCAGCCCCGGAGCCGGTGCAAGGGCGTATGGCTACACCTTC